Below, 11 T cell receptor beta chains from the same sample are listed, as sequenced in a study. TCRdb re-called the reads with MiXCR, one entry per CDR3 protein. Of some 15,000 distinct CDR3 sequences in the sample, roughly a third were seen once. The sequenced sample was blood. Receptors were obtained from a human donor.

The V gene is TRBV4-2, the J gene TRBJ1-4; unclear D gene. V dropped 4 bases and J dropped 5 bases, with 23 bases sitting between them. Germline loops: CDR1 LGHNA, CDR2 YNFKEQ. The CDR3 is 18 residues long. This CDR3 is CASSPAVVAGDRNEKLFF. The CDR3 DNA reads TGTGCCAGCAGCCCCGCGGTAGTAGCGGGAGATAGGAATGAAAAACTGTTTTTT.

In its sample, this clonotype ranks as medium-sized. The V and J genes are TRBV20-1 and TRBJ2-7, with D possibly TRBD2 on 6 matching bases. Trimming removed 1 base from V and 3 bases from J, with 13 bases in between. CDR3 size: 14 residues. Germline-derived CDR1 and CDR2 are DFQATT and SNEGSKA (reference sequence). CDR3 coding DNA: TGCAGTGCTAGAGGGGACCTGGACTACTACGAGCAGTACTTC. It specifies CSARGDLDYYEQYF.

To note about this clonotype: A read error may explain this, as a much larger clone is one base away. The rearrangement uses TRBV4-2 and TRBJ2-2, with 8 bases fitting TRBD2. CDR3 length: 16 amino acids. Unmatched junction bases numbered 5, after V lost 1 base and J lost 4 bases. Germline V gives CDR1 LGHNA, CDR2 YNFKEQ. The CDR3 nucleotides are TGTGCCAGCAGCCAAGGCGACGGGAGGGTCACCGGGGAGCTGTTTTTT. Translation: CASSQGDGRVTGELFF.

In its sample, this clonotype is medium-sized. The CDR3 DNA reads as TGTGCCAGCAGCCAGGACAATACAGGGTACTCCTACAATGAGCAGTTCTTC. This encodes CASSQDNTGYSYNEQFF. The chain recombines TRBV14 with TRBJ2-1, with D possibly matching TRBD1 (6 bases). V was cut by 3 bases and J by 0 bases, with 15 bases left in between. Germline values: CDR1 SGHDN, CDR2 FVKESK. CDR3 length: 17 amino acids.

This rearrangement joins TRBV18 to TRBJ2-5; maybe TRBD1 (7 bases). Trimming removed 2 bases at V and 2 bases at J, with 18 bases between. CDR1 and CDR2 from the germline V gene are KGHSH and LQKENI. The CDR3 is 17 residues long. CDR3 bases: TGTGCCAGCTCACCAAAGACAGGGAGGAGCTTTCAAGAGACCCAGTACTTC. As protein: CASSPKTGRSFQETQYF.

The gene calls are TRBV20-1 and TRBJ2-1, with a possible D match to TRBD2 (5 bases). The J call may be wrong; the DNA end is better matched by TRBJ2-7. The V gene's germline CDR1 is DFQATT and CDR2 SNEGSKA (reference sequence). The CDR3 spans 12 residues. The DNA of the CDR3 is TGCAGTGCTAGCGGGGTAACCTACGAGCAGTACTTC. Protein product: CSASGVTYEQYF.

CDR3 sequence: CASSLGVPGGSTDTQYF. The CDR3 bases are TGTGCCAGCAGCTTAGGAGTTCCGGGAGGGAGCACAGATACGCAGTATTTT. The chain is built from TRBV7-8 and TRBJ2-3; TRBD2 matches at 8 bases. Trimming at V came to 1 base and at J to 0 bases, leaving 6 bases not matched to a gene. The CDR3 covers 17 residues. CDR1 and CDR2 (germline): SGHVS, FQNEAQ.

V gene TRBV29-1 combines with J gene TRBJ2-7; TRBD2 matches 8 bases. In germline, CDR1 is SQVTM, CDR2 ANQGSEA. V lost 8 bases, J lost 7 bases, and 4 bases stayed unmatched. CDR3 length: 10 residues. The CDR3 here is CSRTSLEQYF. CDR3 nucleotide sequence: TGCAGCAGGACTAGCCTAGAGCAGTACTTC.

This clonotype is medium-sized (0.01 to 0.1%). The J gene is TRBJ2-1, the V gene TRBV29-1; tentatively, D is TRBD2 (6 bases). V was cut by 4 bases and J by 6 bases, with 16 bases left in between. The CDR3 consists of 14 residues. The germline V gene encodes CDR1 SQVTM and CDR2 ANQGSEA. The CDR3 loop reads CSVGPPSSGNEQFF. CDR3 in DNA: TGCAGCGTTGGCCCTCCTAGTAGCGGCAATGAGCAGTTCTTC.

This clonotype came up many times. The J gene is TRBJ2-5, the V gene TRBV4-3; 11 nucleotides line up with TRBD2. V lost 2 bases and J lost 4; bases outside the gene matches: 3. Germline CDR1 and CDR2: LGHNA and YSLEER. CDR3 length equals 15 residues. CDR3 residues: CASSQLSGRGETQYF. The DNA for the CDR3 is TGCGCCAGCAGCCAACTTAGCGGGAGGGGAGAGACCCAGTACTTC.

The chain employs TRBV6-2 or TRBV6-3 and TRBJ1-5, with D possibly TRBD1 on 6 matching bases. Trimming shortened V by 6 bases and J by 9 bases, and 18 bases separated the two germline ends. This CDR3 contains 14 residues. Germline V gene data show CDR1 as MNHEY and CDR2 as SVGEGT. The CDR3, as DNA: TGTGCCAGCAGACCCCAGGGGCCAGTTGGGCCCCAGCATTTT. Translated, it gives CASRPQGPVGPQHF.